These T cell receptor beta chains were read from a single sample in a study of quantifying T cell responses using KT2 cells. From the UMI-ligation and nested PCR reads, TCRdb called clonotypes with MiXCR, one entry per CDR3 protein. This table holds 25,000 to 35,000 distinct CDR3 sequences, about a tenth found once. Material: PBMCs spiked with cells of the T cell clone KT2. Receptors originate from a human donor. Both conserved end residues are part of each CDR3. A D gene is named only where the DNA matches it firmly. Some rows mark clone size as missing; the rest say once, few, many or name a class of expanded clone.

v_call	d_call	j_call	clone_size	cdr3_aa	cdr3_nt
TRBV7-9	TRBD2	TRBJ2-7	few	CASSPYRTSGGLSYVDEQYF	TGTGCCAGCAGCCCGTACCGGACTAGCGGGGGCCTGAGTTATGTGGACGAGCAGTACTTC
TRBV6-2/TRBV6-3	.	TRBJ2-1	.	CASSYSDDYNEQFF	TGTGCCAGCAGTTACTCAGACGATTACAATGAGCAGTTCTTC
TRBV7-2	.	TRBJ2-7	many	CASSSRLDPGYEQYF	TGTGCCAGCAGCTCCAGGTTGGACCCAGGCTACGAGCAGTACTTC
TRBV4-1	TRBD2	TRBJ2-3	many	CASSQTGTSGTDTQYF	TGCGCCAGCAGCCAAACCGGGACTAGCGGCACAGATACGCAGTATTTT
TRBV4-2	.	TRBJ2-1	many	CASSRDWEDNEQFF	TGTGCCAGCAGCCGGGACTGGGAGGACAATGAGCAGTTCTTC
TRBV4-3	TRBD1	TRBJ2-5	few	CASSPLQGAGGETQYF	TGCGCCAGCAGCCCCCTACAGGGGGCGGGTGGAGAGACCCAGTACTTC
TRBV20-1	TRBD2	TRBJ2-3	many	CSARALAGGGSTDTQYF	TGCAGTGCTAGGGCCCTAGCGGGAGGCGGCAGCACAGATACGCAGTATTTT
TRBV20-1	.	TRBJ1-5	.	CSARGGHRAPQHF	TGCAGTGCTAGAGGCGGACACCGCGCCCCCCAGCATTTT
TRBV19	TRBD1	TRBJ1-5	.	CASSGQGLAQHF	TGTGCCAGTAGCGGACAGGGTCTGGCCCAGCATTTT
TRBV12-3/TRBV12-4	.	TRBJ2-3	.	CASSFNGGQDTQYF	TGTGCCAGCAGTTTTAACGGGGGGCAAGATACGCAGTATTTT
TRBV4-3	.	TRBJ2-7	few	CASSQLGDPYEQYF	TGCGCCAGCAGCCAACTAGGGGACCCCTACGAGCAGTACTTC
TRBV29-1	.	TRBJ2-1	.	CSVDRNGYEQFF	TGCAGCGTTGATAGGAACGGGTATGAGCAGTTCTTC
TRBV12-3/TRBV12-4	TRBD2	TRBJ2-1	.	CASSLDRGAYNEQFF	TGTGCCAGCAGTTTAGACCGGGGGGCCTACAATGAGCAGTTCTTC
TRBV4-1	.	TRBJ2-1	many	CASSQPFLASPSYNEQFF	TGCGCCAGCAGCCAACCATTTCTAGCCTCCCCCTCCTACAATGAGCAGTTCTTC
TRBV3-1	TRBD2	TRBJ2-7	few	CASSQDSGAYEQYF	TGTGCCAGCAGCCAAGATAGCGGGGCCTACGAGCAGTACTTC
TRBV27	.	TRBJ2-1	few	CASSPTGLLGYNEQFF	TGTGCCAGCAGTCCGACAGGCCTGTTAGGGTACAATGAGCAGTTCTTC
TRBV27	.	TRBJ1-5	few	CASSPRVGYSNQPQHF	TGTGCCAGCAGCCCCCGCGTGGGGTATAGCAATCAGCCCCAGCATTTT
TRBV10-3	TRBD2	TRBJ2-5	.	CAISDRRGGVETQYF	TGTGCCATCAGTGACCGGCGGGGGGGCGTGGAGACCCAGTACTTC
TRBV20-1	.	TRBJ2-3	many	CSASGVGTDTQYF	TGCAGTGCTAGCGGGGTGGGCACAGATACGCAGTATTTT
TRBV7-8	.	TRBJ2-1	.	CASSLAGDYNEQFF	TGTGCCAGCAGCTTAGCGGGAGACTACAATGAGCAGTTCTTC
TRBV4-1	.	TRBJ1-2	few	CASSHMNRDYGYTF	TGCGCCAGCAGCCATATGAACAGGGACTATGGCTACACCTTC
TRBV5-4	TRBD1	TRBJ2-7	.	CASSFDRGHYEQYF	TGTGCCAGCAGCTTTGACAGGGGTCATTACGAGCAGTACTTC
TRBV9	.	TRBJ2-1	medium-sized	CASSVQAGSNEQFF	TGTGCCAGCAGCGTACAGGCGGGATCAAATGAGCAGTTCTTC
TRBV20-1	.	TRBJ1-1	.	CSASRGMNTEAFF	TGCAGTGCAAGCAGGGGCATGAACACTGAAGCTTTCTTT
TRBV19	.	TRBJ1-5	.	CASSFSGGGMHQPQHF	TGTGCCAGTAGTTTTTCCGGAGGGGGGATGCATCAGCCCCAGCATTTT
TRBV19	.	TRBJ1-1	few	CASSTRGNTEAFF	TGTGCCAGTAGCACCAGGGGGAACACTGAAGCTTTCTTT
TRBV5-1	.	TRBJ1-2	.	CASSLEGSYGYTF	TGCGCCAGCAGCTTGGAGGGCAGCTATGGCTACACCTTC
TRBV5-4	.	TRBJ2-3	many	CASSLLSGAISTDTQYF	TGTGCCAGCAGCTTGTTATCCGGGGCTATTAGCACAGATACGCAGTATTTT
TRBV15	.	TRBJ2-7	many	CATSRDPYASGEQYF	TGTGCCACCAGCAGAGATCCCTACGCGTCGGGCGAGCAGTACTTC